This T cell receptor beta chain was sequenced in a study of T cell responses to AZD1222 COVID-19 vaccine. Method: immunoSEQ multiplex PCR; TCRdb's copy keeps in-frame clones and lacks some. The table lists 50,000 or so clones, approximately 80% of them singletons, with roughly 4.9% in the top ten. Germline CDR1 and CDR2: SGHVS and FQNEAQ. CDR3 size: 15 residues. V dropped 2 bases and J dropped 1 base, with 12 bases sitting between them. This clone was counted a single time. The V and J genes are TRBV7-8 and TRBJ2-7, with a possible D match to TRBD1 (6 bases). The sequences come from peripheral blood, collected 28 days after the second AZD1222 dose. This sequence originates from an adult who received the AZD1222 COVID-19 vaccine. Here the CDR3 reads CASSLFGTRSYEQYF. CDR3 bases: TGTGCCAGCAGCTTATTTGGGACACGGTCCTACGAGCAGTACTTC.